A single T cell receptor (beta chain) is shown here with its context. In its sample, this clone was seen once. No antigen is known for it. The input lacks base qualities; no much larger clone sits a single base away. This specimen comes from a study of T cell responses to AZD1222 COVID-19 vaccine (dated by TCRdb to the early 2020s). For the study in its entirety: A total of over 230 trial participants underwent TCR sequencing, of whom around 200 received two doses of AZD1222 and about 25 received two doses of the MenACWY control vaccine. Trial participants were enrolled into age subgroups of 18-55, 56-69 and 70-plus years, which contained 148, 28 and 57 TCR-sequenced participants, respectively. Points the paper makes about the study in general: The 56-69-year group was small, and its depth increase did not reach significance, likely because of low power. Participants were mostly white British and included more females than males, and it was suggested by the authors that clonal diversity may have been underestimated. No day 14 peak-response samples were available, so repertoires were characterized only after the peak T cell response. Nearly half of unique spike-specific TCRs reportedly recognized epitopes outside regions mutated in the B.1.351 and B.1.1.7 variants. A significant rise in spike-specific TCR breadth and depth was observed after two AZD1222 doses relative to day 0 and relative to MenACWY recipients. Conclusions about previously exposed vaccinees were limited because only 5 or 6 AZD1222 recipients were SARS-CoV-2 seropositive at baseline. Vaccine-associated CD4 TCRs spanned the whole spike protein, with dominant responses in regions 160-218 and 743-854.

Interpreted using the paper, the time point label stands for: about 28 days (+/-7) after the second vaccine dose. Because spike-specific TCR depth and breadth did not differ between the two schedules, AZD1222 recipients who got a second dose at roughly 4 weeks were pooled with those who got a second dose at roughly 12 weeks. The vaccinee samples were drawn from two UK trials, COV001 and COV002, one of which was a single-blind randomized controlled phase 2/3 trial testing AZD1222 (ChAdOx1 nCoV-19) in healthy adults. Trial participant PBMC samples were collected at day 0 and day 28 after the second dose for TCRbeta chain sequencing. The CDR3 sequence holds 16 residues, the cysteine and phenylalanine included. Just CDR3 DNA is preserved here, 48 bases in frame from base 1. The V end gives up 4 bases and the J end 5 bases, leaving 9 bases in the junction not matched to a gene. The germline V gene (reference sequence) yields SGHNT for CDR1 and YYREEE for CDR2.

The CDR3 regions of human TCRbeta chains were analyzed by immunosequencing. Regarding the original processing steps: Repertoire TCRs were checked for matches against a reference library of SARS-CoV-2-specific TCRs that had been generated using the MIRA antigen-specificity platform. Breadth was defined as the fraction of unique TCRs that were SARS-CoV-2-associated. Depth was defined as the fraction of total T cells that were SARS-CoV-2-associated. Each spike-specific TCR was assigned to its reactive spike region and to a CD4 or CD8 class using the MIRA data. Log10-transformed breadth and depth values were compared by one-way ANOVA with Sidak's multiple comparisons tests. Not all clones reach the TCRdb copy of this immuneACCESS table, which keeps in-frame sequences only. Checked studies attribute under half of the gap to unresolved V genes and leave the rest unexplained. V, J and clone size are those of that table, while D and trimming were read from the DNA. Recorded for this sample are roughly 80,000 clones; approximately 90% of them occurred a single time. The leading ten clones occupy around 8% of the sample.

The receptor was isolated from an adult who received the AZD1222 COVID-19 vaccine. The material was peripheral blood, obtained 28 days after the second AZD1222 dose. The V and J segments used are TRBV5-4 and TRBJ2-5, with 12 junctional bases fitting TRBD2. Here is the DNA: TGTGCCAGCAGCATGACTAGCGGGAGAAGTGAGGAGACCCAGTACTTC. Its coded protein is CASSMTSGRSEETQYF.